A selection of T cell receptor beta chains follows, all from one sample in a study of blood T cell repertoires in COVID-19. Sequencing was performed with immunoSEQ multiplex PCR; in TCRdb, only in-frame clones are kept and a portion is missing. Found here are roughly 250,000 clones, around nine tenths of them singletons; the top ten hold 2% to 2.5%. Sequencing input: peripheral blood. These receptors came from a woman aged 40 to 50 who had recovered from COVID-19. Each CDR3 is given with its conserved first and last residue. Each record gives: D gene, J gene, V gene, clone size, CDR3 DNA, CDR3 protein. D genes are given only for firm matches. Some rows mark clone size as missing; the rest say once, few, many or name a class of expanded clone.

>NA|TRBJ2-7|TRBV6-5|NA
TGTGCCAGCATGGGAACCGGACTGGGGGAGCAGTACTTC
CASMGTGLGEQYF
>TRBD2|TRBJ2-1|TRBV3-1/TRBV3-2|once
TGTGCCAGCAGCCAAGATAGTGGACTAGCAACCAATGAGCAGTTCTTC
CASSQDSGLATNEQFF
>NA|TRBJ2-3|TRBV6-2/TRBV6-3|few
TGTGCCAGCAGTTATGGCGGACACACAGATACGCAGTATTTT
CASSYGGHTDTQYF
>NA|TRBJ2-1|TRBV7-2|NA
TGTGCCAGCAGCCTGGGTAGGGGTTCGTACAATGAGCAGTTCTTC
CASSLGRGSYNEQFF
>NA|TRBJ2-1|TRBV18|few
TGTGCCAGCTCACCACTTCGGACACTCTTTACGGAGCAGTTCTTC
CASSPLRTLFTEQFF
>TRBD1|TRBJ1-2|TRBV4-2|once
TGTGCCAGCAGCCACGGGACAGGGGATGGCTACACCTTC
CASSHGTGDGYTF
>TRBD2|TRBJ2-3|TRBV7-3|NA
TGTGCCAGCAGCTTAAGAGAAGCGGGAGTAGATACGCAGTATTTT
CASSLREAGVDTQYF
>TRBD1|TRBJ1-2|TRBV6-6|NA
TGTGCCAGCAGTCATCATACGGACAGGGGAGGTGGCTACACCTTC
CASSHHTDRGGGYTF
>TRBD1|TRBJ1-2|TRBV2|few
TGTGCCATCCCACAGGGGCAAGGGGAAGGCTACACCTTC
CAIPQGQGEGYTF
>TRBD1|TRBJ2-5|TRBV27|NA
TGTGCCACCAGACAGGGGAAGGGGGAGACCCAGTACTTC
CATRQGKGETQYF
>TRBD1|TRBJ2-1|TRBV5-4|NA
TGTGCCAGCAGCGCGGGACAGGGTAGGCAGTTCTTC
CASSAGQGRQFF
>NA|TRBJ1-1|TRBV25-1|once
TGTGCCAGCGTAAGTTCTATGAACACTGAAGCTTTCTTT
CASVSSMNTEAFF
>NA|TRBJ1-5|TRBV6-5|NA
TGTGCCAGCATCGAACAGGGTACCAATCAGCCCCAGCATTTT
CASIEQGTNQPQHF
>TRBD1|TRBJ2-7|TRBV19|NA
TGTGCCAGTAGTATGGGACAGGGACTATACGAGCAGTACTTC
CASSMGQGLYEQYF
>NA|TRBJ2-7|TRBV13|once
TGTGCCAGCAGCTTAGGCTTGGGAGTCGGCCTTTCCTACGAGCAGTACTTC
CASSLGLGVGLSYEQYF
>NA|TRBJ2-3|TRBV11-3|NA
TGTGCCAGCAGCTCGTATAACTTAAGGGGGAAGGGTGGCACAGATACGCAGTATTTT
CASSSYNLRGKGGTDTQYF